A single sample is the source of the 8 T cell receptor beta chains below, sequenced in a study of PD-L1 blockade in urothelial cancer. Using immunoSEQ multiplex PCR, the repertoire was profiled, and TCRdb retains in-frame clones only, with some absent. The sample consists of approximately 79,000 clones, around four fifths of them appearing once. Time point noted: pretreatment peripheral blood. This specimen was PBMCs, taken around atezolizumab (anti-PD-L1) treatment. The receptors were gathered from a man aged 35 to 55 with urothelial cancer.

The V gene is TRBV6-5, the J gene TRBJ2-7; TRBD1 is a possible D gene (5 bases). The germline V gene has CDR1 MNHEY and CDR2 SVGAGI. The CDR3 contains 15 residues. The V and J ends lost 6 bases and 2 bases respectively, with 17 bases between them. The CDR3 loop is CASRRTLGETYEQYF. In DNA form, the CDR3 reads TGTGCCAGCAGACGCACCTTAGGGGAAACCTACGAGCAGTACTTC.

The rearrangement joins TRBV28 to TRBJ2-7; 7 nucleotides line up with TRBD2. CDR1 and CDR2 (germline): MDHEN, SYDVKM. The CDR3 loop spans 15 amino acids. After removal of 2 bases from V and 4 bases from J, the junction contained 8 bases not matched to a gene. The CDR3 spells CASSLIQGGTYEQYF. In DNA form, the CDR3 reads TGTGCCAGCAGTTTAATCCAGGGAGGGACGTACGAGCAGTACTTC.

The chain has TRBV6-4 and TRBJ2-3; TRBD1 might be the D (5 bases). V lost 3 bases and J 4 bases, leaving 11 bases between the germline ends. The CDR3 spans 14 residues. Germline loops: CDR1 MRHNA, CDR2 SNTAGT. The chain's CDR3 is CASSEQGGADTQYF. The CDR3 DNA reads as TGTGCCAGCAGTGAGCAGGGTGGCGCAGATACGCAGTATTTT.

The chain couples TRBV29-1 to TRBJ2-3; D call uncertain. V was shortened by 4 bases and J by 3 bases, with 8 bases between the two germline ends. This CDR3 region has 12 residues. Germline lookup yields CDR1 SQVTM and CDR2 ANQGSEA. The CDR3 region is CSVGRQTDTQYF. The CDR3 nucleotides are TGCAGCGTTGGTCGCCAGACAGATACGCAGTATTTT.

CDR3 bases: TGTGCCAGCAGCCTTTTACAGGGTTGGGGCAATCAGCCCCAGCATTTT. Amino acids: CASSLLQGWGNQPQHF. V is TRBV14 and J is TRBJ1-5, with D maybe TRBD1 (6 bases). V lost 4 bases, J lost 2 bases, and 15 bases lay in between. This CDR3 region has 16 residues. Germline V gives CDR1 SGHDN, CDR2 FVKESK.

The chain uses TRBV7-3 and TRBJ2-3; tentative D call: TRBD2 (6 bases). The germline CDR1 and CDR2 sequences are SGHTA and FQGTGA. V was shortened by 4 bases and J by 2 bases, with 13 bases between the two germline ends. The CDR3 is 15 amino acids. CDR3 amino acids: CASSSGLGDTDTQYF. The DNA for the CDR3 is TGTGCCAGCAGCTCGGGACTGGGCGACACAGATACGCAGTATTTT.

The CDR3 is CASSSGLAYTDTQYF. For the CDR3, the DNA is TGTGCCAGCAGCTCGGGACTGGCCTACACAGATACGCAGTATTTT. This chain connects TRBV11-2 to TRBJ2-3; a weak D match, TRBD2 (6 bases). V lost 4 bases and J lost 2, with 13 bases in between. The CDR3 totals 15 residues. The germline CDR1 and CDR2 sequences are SGHAT and FQNNGV.

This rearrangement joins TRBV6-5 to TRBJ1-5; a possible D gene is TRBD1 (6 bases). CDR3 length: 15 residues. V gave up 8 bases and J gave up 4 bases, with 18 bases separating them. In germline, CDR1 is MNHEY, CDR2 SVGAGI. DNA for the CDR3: TGTGCCAGCCGCCGCGACAGGTCTCGGAATCAGCCCCAGCATTTT. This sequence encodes CASRRDRSRNQPQHF.